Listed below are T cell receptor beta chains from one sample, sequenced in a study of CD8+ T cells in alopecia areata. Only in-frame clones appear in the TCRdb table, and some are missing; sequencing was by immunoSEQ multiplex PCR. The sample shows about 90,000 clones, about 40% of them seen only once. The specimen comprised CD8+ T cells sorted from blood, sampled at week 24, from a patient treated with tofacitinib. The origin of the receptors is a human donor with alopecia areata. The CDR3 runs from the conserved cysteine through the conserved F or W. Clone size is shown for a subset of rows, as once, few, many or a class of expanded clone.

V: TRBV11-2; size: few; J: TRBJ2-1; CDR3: CASSPPSRASSYNEQFF
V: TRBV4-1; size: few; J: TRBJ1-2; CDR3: CASSQDFGTGGGNGYTF
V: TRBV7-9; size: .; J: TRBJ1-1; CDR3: CASSFPPDPGVTEAFF
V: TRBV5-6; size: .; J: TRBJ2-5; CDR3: CASWTAGGPRETQYF
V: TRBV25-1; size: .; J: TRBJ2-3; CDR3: CASIGDLGTDTQYF
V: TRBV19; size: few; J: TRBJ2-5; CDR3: CASSILHGGQETQYF
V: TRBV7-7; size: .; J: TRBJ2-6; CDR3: CASGLKSGANVLTF
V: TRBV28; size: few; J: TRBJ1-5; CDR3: CATLLTGNQPQHF
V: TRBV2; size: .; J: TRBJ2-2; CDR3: CASTGDRGLGNTGELFF
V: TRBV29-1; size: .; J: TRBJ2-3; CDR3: CSVPPSTGTDTQYF
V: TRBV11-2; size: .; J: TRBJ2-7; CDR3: CASSLDPGSSYEQYF
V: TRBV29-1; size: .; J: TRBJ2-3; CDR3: CSVALAGRTDTQYF
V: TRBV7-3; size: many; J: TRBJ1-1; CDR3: CASSLKVENTEAFF
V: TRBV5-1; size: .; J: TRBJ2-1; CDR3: CASKFRGGHNEQFF
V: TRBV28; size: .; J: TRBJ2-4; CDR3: CASSTPWTGDYIQYF
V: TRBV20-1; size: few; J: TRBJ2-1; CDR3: CSATYLAGEFF
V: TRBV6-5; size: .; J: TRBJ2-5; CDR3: CASSYSSRGETQYF
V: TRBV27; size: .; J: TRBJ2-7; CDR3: CASSLKSGLAGHDNYEQYF
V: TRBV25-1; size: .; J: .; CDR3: CATRGQSSYEQYF
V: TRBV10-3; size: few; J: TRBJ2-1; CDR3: CAIRPTVSIHEQFF
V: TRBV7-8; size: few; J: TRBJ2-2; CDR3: CASSRSGSTGELFF
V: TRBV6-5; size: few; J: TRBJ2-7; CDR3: CASSQPTGRGYEQYF
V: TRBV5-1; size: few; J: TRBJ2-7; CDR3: CASSPRGRDEQYF
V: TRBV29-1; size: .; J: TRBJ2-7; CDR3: CSVGFERETRYEQYF
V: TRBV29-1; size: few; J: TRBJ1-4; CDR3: CSVNSGGSEKLFF
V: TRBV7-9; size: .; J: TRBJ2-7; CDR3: CASSSSTGPVSEQYF
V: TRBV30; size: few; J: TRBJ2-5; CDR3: CAWSVETGQETQYF
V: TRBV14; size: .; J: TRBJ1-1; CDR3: CASHRPSSNTEAFF
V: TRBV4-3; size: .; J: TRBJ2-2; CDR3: CASSQVEGELFF
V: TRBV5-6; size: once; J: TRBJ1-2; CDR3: CASSPRTGRGRNYGYTF
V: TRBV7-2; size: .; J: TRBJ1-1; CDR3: CASSLVGYTEAFF
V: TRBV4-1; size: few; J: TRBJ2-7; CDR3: CASSQGTQDLSSYEQYF
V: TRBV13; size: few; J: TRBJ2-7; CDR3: CASSPEREANEQYF
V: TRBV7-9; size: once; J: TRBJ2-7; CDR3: CASRTSGSAEQYF
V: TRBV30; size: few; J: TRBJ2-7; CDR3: CAWSVGYEQYF
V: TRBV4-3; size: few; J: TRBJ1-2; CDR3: CASSPGQGGNYGYTF
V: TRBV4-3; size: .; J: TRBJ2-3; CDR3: CASSPSITDTQYF
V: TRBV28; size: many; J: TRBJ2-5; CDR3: CASSLRVETQYF
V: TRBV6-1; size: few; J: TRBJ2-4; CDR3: CASSTEQARNIQYF
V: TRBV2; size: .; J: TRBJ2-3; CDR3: CASSSGLAGTTDTQYF
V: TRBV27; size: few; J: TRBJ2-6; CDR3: CASSFMGPIGANVLTF
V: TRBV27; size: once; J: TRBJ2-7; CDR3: CASSLSNRFHEQYF
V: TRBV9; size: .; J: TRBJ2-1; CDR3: CASSLYRGVGNNEQFF
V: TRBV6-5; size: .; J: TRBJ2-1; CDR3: CASFRHNEQFF
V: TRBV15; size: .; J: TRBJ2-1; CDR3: CATSRTPSGDNEQFF
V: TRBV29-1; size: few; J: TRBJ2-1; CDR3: CSVSTSGRRNEQFF
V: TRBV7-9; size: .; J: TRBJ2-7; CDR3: CASSDLSRPPYEQYF
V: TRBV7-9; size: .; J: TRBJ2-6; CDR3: CASSDLSGANVLTF
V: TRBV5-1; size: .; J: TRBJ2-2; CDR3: CASSLAGGRDTGELFF
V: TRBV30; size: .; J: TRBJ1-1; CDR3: CAWSVIKGESEAFF
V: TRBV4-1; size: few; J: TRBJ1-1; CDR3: CASSFGQGNIGEAFF
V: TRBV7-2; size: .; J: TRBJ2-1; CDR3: CASSPSGRARDEQFF
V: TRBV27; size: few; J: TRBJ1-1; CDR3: CASSLGSEAFF
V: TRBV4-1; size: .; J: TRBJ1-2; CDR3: CASSQEGFLERYTF
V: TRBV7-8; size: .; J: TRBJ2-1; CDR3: CASSLEHPSGGGNEQFF
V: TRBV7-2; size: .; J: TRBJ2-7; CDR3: CASSFGLSYEQYF
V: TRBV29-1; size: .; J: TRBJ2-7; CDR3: CSVVGVGEQYF
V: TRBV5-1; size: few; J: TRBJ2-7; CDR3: CASSLAGSGNEQYF
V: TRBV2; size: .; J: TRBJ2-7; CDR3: CASIRIHEQYF
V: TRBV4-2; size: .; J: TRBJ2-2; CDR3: CASPRAGELFF